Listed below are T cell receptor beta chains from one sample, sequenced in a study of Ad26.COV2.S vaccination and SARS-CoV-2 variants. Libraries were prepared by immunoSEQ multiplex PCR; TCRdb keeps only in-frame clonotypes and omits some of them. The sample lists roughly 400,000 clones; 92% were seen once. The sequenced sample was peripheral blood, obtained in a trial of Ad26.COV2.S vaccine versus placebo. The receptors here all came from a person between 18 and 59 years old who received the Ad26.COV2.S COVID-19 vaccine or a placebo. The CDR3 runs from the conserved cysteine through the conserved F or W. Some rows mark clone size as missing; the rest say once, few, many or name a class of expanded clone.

CDR3: CASSEGRGTKPEWEQFF; J: TRBJ2-1; V: TRBV2; size: NA
CDR3: CASSLEGTPDTNEKLFF; J: TRBJ1-4; V: TRBV5-6; size: NA
CDR3: CAWSLVFGYGYTF; J: TRBJ1-2; V: TRBV30; size: NA
CDR3: CASSRTGTDTQYF; J: TRBJ2-3; V: TRBV9; size: NA
CDR3: CATSASTGAGNEQFF; J: TRBJ2-1; V: TRBV24-1; size: NA
CDR3: CASSRGGKRQGRSSYNSPLHF; J: TRBJ1-6; V: TRBV13; size: NA
CDR3: CASSPDSSLSYEQYF; J: TRBJ2-7; V: TRBV14; size: NA
CDR3: CATSRDRDGAIEQYF; J: TRBJ2-7; V: TRBV15; size: NA
CDR3: CASSFDLGEQFF; J: TRBJ2-1; V: TRBV7-2; size: NA
CDR3: CASSWGQGPDTQYF; J: TRBJ2-3; V: TRBV5-6; size: NA
CDR3: CASAGGDQPQHF; J: TRBJ1-5; V: TRBV28; size: few
CDR3: CASSLPSNTGELFF; J: TRBJ2-2; V: TRBV5-6; size: NA
CDR3: CASSLISRLSSYEQYF; J: TRBJ2-7; V: TRBV7-8; size: NA
CDR3: CASKFRTENSPLHF; J: TRBJ1-6; V: TRBV6-5; size: NA
CDR3: CAWTPVLVYEQYF; J: TRBJ2-7; V: TRBV30; size: NA
CDR3: CAISVPPGLAGYEQFF; J: TRBJ2-1; V: TRBV10-3; size: NA
CDR3: CASNPGQGAPGELFF; J: TRBJ2-2; V: TRBV5-1; size: NA
CDR3: CASSLARLAGGQETQYF; J: TRBJ2-5; V: TRBV5-1; size: NA
CDR3: CASSPRDSPNTEAFF; J: TRBJ1-1; V: TRBV4-3; size: NA
CDR3: CASSLSGSGNTIYF; J: TRBJ1-3; V: TRBV11-2; size: once
CDR3: CASSPILSSGTGELFF; J: TRBJ2-2; V: TRBV18; size: NA
CDR3: CASSWGQGFLGRSIEAFF; J: TRBJ1-1; V: TRBV19; size: NA
CDR3: CASRAVGRSYGYTF; J: TRBJ1-2; V: TRBV27; size: NA
CDR3: CASSQEALSPAQGRHSNQPQHF; J: TRBJ1-5; V: TRBV4-2; size: NA
CDR3: CASSPKGDRGQPQHF; J: TRBJ1-5; V: TRBV6-2/TRBV6-3; size: NA
CDR3: CASSGRDRGREETQYF; J: TRBJ2-5; V: TRBV6-2/TRBV6-3; size: NA
CDR3: CASSEARGINSPLHF; J: TRBJ1-6; V: TRBV6-1; size: NA
CDR3: CASSSIVAGPRWYSNQPQHF; J: TRBJ1-5; V: TRBV28; size: NA
CDR3: CASSPAGSNQPQHF; J: TRBJ1-5; V: TRBV28; size: NA
CDR3: CASSLKWGTSNYGYTF; J: TRBJ1-2; V: TRBV5-6; size: NA
CDR3: CASSPGQGRTGELFF; J: TRBJ2-2; V: TRBV19; size: NA
CDR3: CAWSVHSASDTQYF; J: TRBJ2-3; V: TRBV30; size: NA
CDR3: CASSPKSSGGATTRDTQYF; J: TRBJ2-3; V: TRBV7-2; size: NA
CDR3: CASGLVLDRDSGNTIYF; J: TRBJ1-3; V: TRBV12-5; size: NA
CDR3: CASNPGSSYEQYF; J: TRBJ2-7; V: TRBV28; size: NA
CDR3: CAISDGGTIYGYTF; J: TRBJ1-2; V: TRBV10-3; size: NA
CDR3: CASSLQGVVDQPQHF; J: TRBJ1-5; V: TRBV19; size: NA
CDR3: CASSWGTGGPYEQYF; J: TRBJ2-7; V: TRBV4-3; size: NA
CDR3: CASFLTANTGELFF; J: TRBJ2-2; V: TRBV5-1; size: NA
CDR3: CATSDSDRIDNEQFF; J: TRBJ2-1; V: TRBV24-1; size: NA
CDR3: CASSLLGLAGDADTQYF; J: TRBJ2-3; V: TRBV18; size: NA
CDR3: CASSSGTGGGGELFF; J: TRBJ2-2; V: TRBV11-2; size: once
CDR3: CASSPGQAWSEKLFF; J: TRBJ1-4; V: TRBV7-9; size: once
CDR3: CASSPTGTEAYEQYF; J: TRBJ2-7; V: TRBV4-1; size: NA
CDR3: CASTLNIGAVGTEAFF; J: TRBJ1-1; V: TRBV28; size: once
CDR3: CASSNSGGPNYGYTF; J: TRBJ1-2; V: TRBV2; size: few
CDR3: CASSQAAAYYEQYF; J: TRBJ2-7; V: TRBV4-3; size: NA
CDR3: CASSYQGAPGANVLTF; J: TRBJ2-6; V: TRBV6-2/TRBV6-3; size: NA
CDR3: CASRTGREGLLPFF; J: TRBJ1-1; V: TRBV6-5; size: NA
CDR3: CASSYSSYGTSETQYF; J: TRBJ2-5; V: TRBV6-6; size: NA
CDR3: CASSDAGQVSGNTIYF; J: TRBJ1-3; V: TRBV6-1; size: NA
CDR3: CASSPTDTNYEQYF; J: TRBJ2-7; V: TRBV7-9; size: NA
CDR3: CASSQVRVTGYGYTF; J: TRBJ1-2; V: TRBV4-3; size: NA
CDR3: CAGARGQTSTDTQYF; J: TRBJ2-3; V: TRBV5-1; size: NA
CDR3: CASSPGPISNQPQHF; J: TRBJ1-5; V: TRBV27; size: NA
CDR3: CASSAHGTAYSNQPQHF; J: TRBJ1-5; V: TRBV6-1; size: few